This T cell receptor (beta chain) was documented in a study of OX40 agonist ivuxolimab in advanced cancers. Study background: 30% to 40% of patients had received prior checkpoint inhibitor therapy. General study points: What antigens the expanded peripheral T cells recognized was never established. CD4+ and CD8+ blood T cells expanded clonally by week 6 at 0.1 to 3.0 mg/kg.

In regard to this clone: Its antigen is unidentified.

Exclusion applied to patients with autoimmune disease history or systemic immunosuppression. Method: immunoSEQ multiplex PCR; TCRdb's copy keeps in-frame clones and lacks some. The sample carries tens of thousands of clones, about 82% recorded once. Germline-derived CDR1 and CDR2 are SGHDT and YYEEEE. The trim removed 3 bases at V and 3 bases at J, leaving 3 bases unmatched. This CDR3 comprises 15 residues. This specimen was CD4+ or CD8+ T cells sorted from blood, taken in a trial of the OX40 agonist ivuxolimab. This TCR derives from an adult with an advanced solid tumor such as melanoma, head and neck, liver or kidney cancer. The chain links TRBV5-6 to TRBJ2-7, with 13 bases aligning to TRBD2. This CDR3 reads CASSSLAGGDYEQYF. The CDR3 nucleotides are TGTGCCAGCAGCTCACTAGCGGGAGGGGACTACGAGCAGTACTTC.